A single sample is the source of the 9 T cell receptor beta chains below, sequenced in a study of cytomegalovirus exposure and HLA in healthy donors. PCR primers comprised 60 Vbeta and 13 Jbeta primers. Generated by immunoSEQ multiplex PCR, the TCRdb table keeps only in-frame clones and is missing some. The sample yields around 67,000 clones, around 78% seen once. Material for sequencing was PBMCs. All receptors derive from a man aged 18 to 30 in good health and CMV-seropositive.

The V gene is TRBV30, the J gene TRBJ2-3, with TRBD2 matching 10 bases. V lost 0 bases to trimming and J lost 2 bases; unmatched junction nucleotides: 5. CDR1 is GTSNPN and CDR2 is SVGIG in the germline V gene (reference sequence). The CDR3 runs 16 residues. In nucleotides, the CDR3 is TGTGCCTGGAGTGTCACTAGCGGGGCTTACACAGATACGCAGTATTTT. Amino acids: CAWSVTSGAYTDTQYF.

CDR3 sequence (DNA): TGCGCCAGCAGCCAAGCGGTAAAGGGGGCCAACGTCCTGACTTTC. It yields the protein CASSQAVKGANVLTF. The chain joins TRBV4-1 to TRBJ2-6; D gene unclear. V was trimmed by 1 base and J by 4 bases, leaving 8 bases between them. The CDR3 length is 15 residues. Germline V gene lookup returns CDR1 MGHRA and CDR2 YSYEKL.

The CDR3 DNA is TGTGCCTGGAGTACCGGGACTATTCCAAATGAGCAGTTCTTC. Its protein is CAWSTGTIPNEQFF. The rearrangement joins TRBV30 to TRBJ2-1, with 7 bases matching TRBD2. J gave up 7 bases and V 2 bases, and 8 bases lay outside the gene matches. CDR3 length: 14 amino acids. CDR1 is GTSNPN, CDR2 SVGIG, per germline (reference sequence).

The chain is built from TRBV30 and TRBJ2-1; D possibly corresponds to TRBD2 (6 bases). Germline values: CDR1 GTSNPN, CDR2 SVGIG (reference sequence). Between the trimmed V and J ends, which lost 2 bases and 5 bases, there was a span of 10 bases. The CDR3 length is 13 residues. The CDR3 reads CAWSSGLNNEQFF. The CDR3 DNA follows: TGTGCCTGGAGTTCTGGACTAAACAATGAGCAGTTCTTC.

Written as DNA, the CDR3 is TGTGCCAGCAGCAGACTAGCGACCGTCGGCGAGCAGTACTTC. This encodes CASSRLATVGEQYF. This chain joins TRBV2 and TRBJ2-7, with 8 nucleotides matching TRBD2. The junction had 10 bases not matched to a gene; V was cut back by 6 bases and J by 6 bases. The CDR3 is 14 amino acids. Germline-derived CDR1 and CDR2 are SNHLY and FYNNEI.

This clone was recorded once. V and J are TRBV30 and TRBJ1-2, with 7 bases fitting TRBD1. The germline V gene has CDR1 GTSNPN and CDR2 SVGIG (reference sequence). CDR3 length: 13 amino acids. V was clipped by 8 bases and J by 8 bases; unmatched bases: 14. The CDR3 loop is CATQQGLSGGYTF. The CDR3, as DNA: TGTGCCACTCAACAGGGGCTTTCGGGAGGCTACACCTTC.

Only a few counts were recorded for this clone. The genes are TRBV10-3 and TRBJ1-1; TRBD1 is a possible D gene (6 bases). V gave up 3 bases and J gave up 10 bases, with 12 bases separating them. The CDR3 has 12 amino acids. Germline loops: CDR1 ENHRY, CDR2 SYGVKD. The CDR3 DNA reads TGTGCCATCAGTGAAGGGGGTGTTGGAGCTTTCTTT. Translated, it gives CAISEGGVGAFF.

V gene TRBV2 combines with J gene TRBJ2-2; the match to TRBD1 covers 8 bases. This CDR3 region has 14 residues. Germline CDR1 and CDR2: SNHLY and FYNNEI. With 7 bases clipped from V and 5 bases from J, the junction kept 6 bases outside the gene matches. The CDR3 loop reads CASTGQGRTGELFF. CDR3 bases: TGTGCCAGCACCGGACAGGGCAGGACCGGGGAGCTGTTTTTT.

V usage is TRBV23-1 and J usage is TRBJ2-3; D not resolved. TRBV23-1 is an ORF, with its function uncertain. Deletions cut 3 bases from V and 2 bases from J, with 3 bases between. The CDR3 consists of 12 residues. This CDR3 reads CASSHYTDTQYF. The DNA for the CDR3 is TGCGCCAGCAGTCATTACACAGATACGCAGTATTTT.